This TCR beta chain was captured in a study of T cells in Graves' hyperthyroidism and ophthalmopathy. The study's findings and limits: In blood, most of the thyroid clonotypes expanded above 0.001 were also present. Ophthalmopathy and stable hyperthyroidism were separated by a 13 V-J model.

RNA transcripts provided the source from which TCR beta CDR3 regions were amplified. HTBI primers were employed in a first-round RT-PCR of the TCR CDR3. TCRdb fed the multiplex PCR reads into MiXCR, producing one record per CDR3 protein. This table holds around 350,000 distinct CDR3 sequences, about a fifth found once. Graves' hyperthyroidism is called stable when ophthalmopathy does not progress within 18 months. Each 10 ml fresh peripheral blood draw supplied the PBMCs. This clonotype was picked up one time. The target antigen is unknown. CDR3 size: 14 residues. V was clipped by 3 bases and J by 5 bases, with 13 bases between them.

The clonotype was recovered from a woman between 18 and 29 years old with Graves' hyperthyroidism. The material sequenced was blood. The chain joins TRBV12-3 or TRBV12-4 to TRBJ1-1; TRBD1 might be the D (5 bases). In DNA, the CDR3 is TGTGCCAGCAGTTTGTTAGAGGGGAGGACTGAAGCTTTCTTT. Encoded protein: CASSLLEGRTEAFF.